This T cell receptor beta chain appears in the sequencing data of a study of cytomegalovirus exposure and HLA in healthy donors. Points from the study as a whole: Usually a TCR sequence was rare, but some public TCRs were found in many donors. Reports described diagnosis of cytomegalovirus status by the classifier as highly specific and sensitive.

This table comes from immunoSEQ multiplex PCR, and its TCRdb copy is limited to in-frame clones, with some not included. The data contain about 140,000 clones, about 83% of them singletons. A remark on this clone: Its antigen is not known.

The CDR3 totals 15 residues. V dropped 5 bases and J dropped 0; count of bases not matched to a gene: 5. Germline CDR1 is SGHDT and CDR2 is YYEEEE. Donors came from a validation cohort of 90 to 150 subjects, distinct from the first 666-subject cohort. Specimen: PBMCs. This chain connects TRBV5-6 to TRBJ2-3; 8 positions agree with TRBD2. The receptor was derived from a woman in her 30s in good health and CMV-seronegative. The DNA of the CDR3 is TGTGCCAGCAGAGTACTAGCGGTGAGCACAGATACGCAGTATTTT. It codes for CASRVLAVSTDTQYF.